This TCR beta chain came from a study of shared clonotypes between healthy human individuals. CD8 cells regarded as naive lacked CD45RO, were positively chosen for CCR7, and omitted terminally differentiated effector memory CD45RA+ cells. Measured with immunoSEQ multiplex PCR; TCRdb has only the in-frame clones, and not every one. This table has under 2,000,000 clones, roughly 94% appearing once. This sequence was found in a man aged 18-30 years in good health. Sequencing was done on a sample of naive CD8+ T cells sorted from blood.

CDR3 sequence (DNA): TGTGCCAGCAGTGATGTAAGGACCGGCACAGATACGCAGTATTTT. Its protein is CASSDVRTGTDTQYF. The chain is built from TRBV2 and TRBJ2-3; D gene ambiguous. The CDR3 length is 15 residues. The V and J ends lost 3 bases and 1 base respectively, with 11 bases between them. Germline V gene data show CDR1 as SNHLY and CDR2 as FYNNEI.